These T cell receptor beta chains were read from a single sample in a study of PD-L1 blockade in urothelial cancer. Profiled with immunoSEQ multiplex PCR; TCRdb holds only in-frame clones, not every one. The sample includes under 80,000 clones, 81% seen only once; the top ten take around 6%. The sequenced sample was PBMCs, obtained around atezolizumab (anti-PD-L1) treatment. The source is a man between 65 and 85 years old with urothelial cancer. Both conserved end residues are part of each CDR3. Fields, in order: CDR3 protein, CDR3 DNA, V gene, J gene, clone size, D gene. A D gene is named only where the DNA matches it firmly. Clone size appears in some rows only: once, few, many, or a class for an expanded clone.

CDR3: CASSLEGTYRGNSPLHF; DNA: TGCGCCAGCAGCTTGGAGGGGACGTACAGGGGTAATTCACCCCTCCACTTT; V: TRBV5-1; J: TRBJ1-6; size: -; D: TRBD1
CDR3: CASGSGGDAYEQYF; DNA: TGTGCCAGCGGTAGCGGGGGGGATGCCTACGAGCAGTACTTC; V: TRBV6-5; J: TRBJ2-7; size: -; D: TRBD2
CDR3: CASSPSIKTGGGNTIYF; DNA: TGTGCCAGCTCACCTTCGATCAAGACCGGGGGTGGAAACACCATATATTTT; V: TRBV18; J: TRBJ1-3; size: -; D: -
CDR3: CATDKWGGDGYTF; DNA: TGTGCCACTGATAAATGGGGGGGTGATGGCTACACCTTC; V: TRBV6-1; J: TRBJ1-2; size: once; D: -
CDR3: CASSGRQGRETQYF; DNA: TGTGCCAGCAGCGGGAGACAGGGTCGGGAGACCCAGTACTTC; V: TRBV11-3; J: TRBJ2-5; size: once; D: TRBD1
CDR3: CASSQEFRDRDYNEQFF; DNA: TGTGCCAGCAGCCAAGAATTCCGAGACAGGGACTACAATGAGCAGTTCTTC; V: TRBV14; J: TRBJ2-1; size: -; D: TRBD1
CDR3: CASSPTGERSSYGYTF; DNA: TGTGCCAGCAGCCCGACAGGGGAAAGATCCTCCTATGGCTACACCTTC; V: TRBV7-8; J: TRBJ1-2; size: -; D: TRBD1
CDR3: CASSLTLADNEQFF; DNA: TGTGCCAGCAGCTTAACACTAGCGGACAATGAGCAGTTCTTC; V: TRBV7-3; J: TRBJ2-1; size: -; D: TRBD2
CDR3: CSQGSGNEQFF; DNA: TGCAGCCAAGGATCAGGGAATGAGCAGTTCTTC; V: TRBV29-1; J: TRBJ2-1; size: once; D: -
CDR3: CASSPFGGAGYNEQFF; DNA: TGTGCCAGCAGTCCCTTTGGGGGGGCAGGTTACAATGAGCAGTTCTTC; V: TRBV27; J: TRBJ2-1; size: -; D: -
CDR3: CASSFGQYNEQFF; DNA: TGTGCCAGCAGCTTCGGACAGTACAATGAGCAGTTCTTC; V: TRBV7-3; J: TRBJ2-1; size: -; D: -
CDR3: CATSGGQGHYGYTF; DNA: TGTGCCACCAGCGGAGGACAGGGGCACTATGGCTACACCTTC; V: TRBV15; J: TRBJ1-2; size: few; D: TRBD1
CDR3: CASSLGGTPQETQYF; DNA: TGTGCCAGCAGCTTGGGTGGGACACCTCAAGAGACCCAGTACTTC; V: TRBV5-6; J: TRBJ2-5; size: -; D: -
CDR3: CASSEVDRGAGGYTF; DNA: TGTGCCAGCAGCGAAGTGGACAGGGGGGCCGGCGGCTACACCTTC; V: TRBV7-2; J: TRBJ1-2; size: -; D: TRBD1
CDR3: CASSLRQGQGNGYTF; DNA: TGTGCCAGCAGCTTAAGGCAGGGGCAGGGGAATGGCTACACCTTC; V: TRBV7-2; J: TRBJ1-2; size: -; D: -
CDR3: CASRHLAANTEAFF; DNA: TGTGCCAGTAGACATCTGGCGGCGAACACTGAAGCTTTCTTT; V: TRBV19; J: TRBJ1-1; size: -; D: -
CDR3: CASSHLGLRSSGVETQYF; DNA: TGTGCCAGCAGCCATCTCGGCCTTCGAAGTAGCGGTGTCGAGACCCAGTACTTC; V: TRBV14; J: TRBJ2-5; size: -; D: -
CDR3: CASSFIAGSNEQFF; DNA: TGTGCTAGCAGCTTCATAGCGGGCTCCAATGAGCAGTTCTTC; V: TRBV7-7; J: TRBJ2-1; size: medium-sized; D: TRBD2
CDR3: CATSRGARGRTGELFF; DNA: TGTGCCACCAGCAGAGGCGCCAGGGGAAGAACCGGGGAGCTGTTTTTT; V: TRBV15; J: TRBJ2-2; size: -; D: -
CDR3: CASSPTQGSGYGYTF; DNA: TGTGCCAGCTCCCCGACCCAGGGATCGGGCTATGGCTACACCTTC; V: TRBV18; J: TRBJ1-2; size: -; D: -
CDR3: CASSSAPTLAGPGNEQFF; DNA: TGTGCCAGCAGCTCCGCCCCCACACTAGCGGGGCCGGGCAATGAGCAGTTCTTC; V: TRBV7-3; J: TRBJ2-1; size: -; D: TRBD2
CDR3: CASSTYSRSYEQYF; DNA: TGTGCCAGTAGTACCTATAGCCGGTCCTACGAGCAGTACTTC; V: TRBV19; J: TRBJ2-7; size: -; D: -
CDR3: CASSTTSGSYEQYF; DNA: TGTGCCAGCAGCACGACTAGCGGGAGCTACGAGCAGTACTTC; V: TRBV5-4; J: TRBJ2-7; size: -; D: TRBD2
CDR3: CSVRTALVNTEAFF; DNA: TGCAGCGTTAGGACAGCTCTAGTGAACACTGAAGCTTTCTTT; V: TRBV29-1; J: TRBJ1-1; size: -; D: -
CDR3: CASSRDRGPSASYEQYF; DNA: TGTGCCAGCTCTCGGGACAGGGGGCCTTCCGCCTCCTACGAGCAGTACTTC; V: TRBV18; J: TRBJ2-7; size: -; D: TRBD1
CDR3: CASSLETGGAETQYF; DNA: TGCGCCAGCAGCTTGGAGACAGGGGGCGCGGAGACCCAGTACTTC; V: TRBV5-1; J: TRBJ2-5; size: -; D: TRBD1
CDR3: CASRRSLAGDAETQYF; DNA: TGTGCCAGCCGGCGGAGTTTAGCGGGAGATGCGGAGACCCAGTACTTC; V: TRBV18; J: TRBJ2-5; size: -; D: TRBD2
CDR3: CASGWVPGSANEQYF; DNA: TGTGCCAGCGGTTGGGTACCGGGAAGCGCCAACGAGCAGTACTTC; V: TRBV6-5; J: TRBJ2-7; size: -; D: -
CDR3: CASSQPTSGKQDTQYF; DNA: TGCGCCAGCAGCCAACCAACTAGCGGGAAGCAAGATACGCAGTATTTT; V: TRBV4-1; J: TRBJ2-3; size: -; D: TRBD2
CDR3: CASGFRPSGRNTGELFF; DNA: TGTGCTAGTGGTTTCCGCCCTAGCGGGAGGAACACCGGGGAGCTGTTTTTT; V: TRBV12-5; J: TRBJ2-2; size: -; D: TRBD2
CDR3: CASSWATLSSGNTIYF; DNA: TGTGCCAGCAGCTGGGCAACGCTATCCTCTGGAAACACCATATATTTT; V: TRBV7-2; J: TRBJ1-3; size: -; D: -
CDR3: CASSPTSGIADTQYF; DNA: TGTGCCAGCAGCCCAACTAGCGGGATAGCAGATACGCAGTATTTT; V: TRBV9; J: TRBJ2-3; size: -; D: TRBD2
CDR3: CASSLSLSDTQYF; DNA: TGTGCCAGCAGCTTATCCCTTTCAGATACGCAGTATTTT; V: TRBV7-3; J: TRBJ2-3; size: once; D: -
CDR3: CASSSSNTKPSNQPQHF; DNA: TGTGCCAGCAGTTCCTCTAACACTAAGCCGAGCAATCAGCCCCAGCATTTT; V: TRBV28; J: TRBJ1-5; size: -; D: -
CDR3: CASRPRQGGTQYF; DNA: TGTGCCAGCAGGCCCCGACAGGGGGGTACGCAGTATTTT; V: TRBV6-5; J: TRBJ2-3; size: -; D: TRBD1
CDR3: CASSPTGLNTEAFF; DNA: TGTGCCAGCAGCCCCACAGGGCTGAACACTGAAGCTTTCTTT; V: TRBV5-6; J: TRBJ1-1; size: -; D: -
CDR3: CASSRGLAEYEQYF; DNA: TGCGCCAGCAGTCGGGGACTAGCGGAATACGAGCAGTACTTC; V: TRBV5-1; J: TRBJ2-7; size: -; D: TRBD2
CDR3: CASSYSTGGGTEAFF; DNA: TGTGCCAGCAGTTACTCAACAGGCGGGGGTACTGAAGCTTTCTTT; V: TRBV6-5; J: TRBJ1-1; size: -; D: -
CDR3: CASSESIAGAPYEQYF; DNA: TGCGCCAGCAGTGAGTCGATCGCGGGGGCCCCTTACGAGCAGTACTTC; V: TRBV10-1; J: TRBJ2-7; size: -; D: -
CDR3: CASSLGQASYEQYF; DNA: TGTGCCAGCAGCTTAGGTCAGGCCTCCTACGAGCAGTACTTC; V: TRBV7-2; J: TRBJ2-7; size: -; D: -
CDR3: CASSPGATETQYF; DNA: TGTGCCAGCAGCCCAGGCGCCACAGAGACCCAGTACTTC; V: TRBV11-2; J: TRBJ2-5; size: once; D: -
CDR3: CASSQYRGTNEKLFF; DNA: TGCGCCAGCAGCCAATACAGGGGTACGAATGAAAAACTGTTTTTT; V: TRBV4-3; J: TRBJ1-4; size: -; D: TRBD1
CDR3: CASSSRAANTGELFF; DNA: TGCGCCAGCAGCTCCAGGGCCGCGAACACCGGGGAGCTGTTTTTT; V: TRBV5-1; J: TRBJ2-2; size: -; D: -
CDR3: CASSPGTGGSEIEKLFF; DNA: TGTGCCAGCAGCCCCGGGACAGGGGGCTCCGAGATTGAAAAACTGTTTTTT; V: TRBV7-2; J: TRBJ1-4; size: -; D: TRBD1
CDR3: CASSGGGAINEQFF; DNA: TGCGCCAGCAGCGGCGGGGGGGCGATTAATGAGCAGTTCTTC; V: TRBV5-1; J: TRBJ2-1; size: once; D: TRBD2
CDR3: CASNTDSSYEQYF; DNA: TGTGCCAGCAACACCGACAGCTCCTACGAGCAGTACTTC; V: TRBV6-6; J: TRBJ2-7; size: -; D: -
CDR3: CASSQDRVATNEKLFF; DNA: TGTGCCAGCAGCCAAGATCGAGTTGCAACTAATGAAAAACTGTTTTTT; V: TRBV4-2; J: TRBJ1-4; size: -; D: -
CDR3: CASSTGTGPNYGYTF; DNA: TGTGCCAGCAGTACCGGGACAGGACCAAACTATGGCTACACCTTC; V: TRBV2; J: TRBJ1-2; size: -; D: TRBD1
CDR3: CASSLTRDRGSETQYF; DNA: TGTGCCAGCAGCTTAACACGGGACAGGGGTTCTGAGACCCAGTACTTC; V: TRBV7-3; J: TRBJ2-5; size: -; D: TRBD1
CDR3: CASSLRGRVQETQYF; DNA: TGTGCCAGCAGCTTACGCGGGAGGGTTCAAGAGACCCAGTACTTC; V: TRBV11-2; J: TRBJ2-5; size: few; D: TRBD2
CDR3: CASSPRTGEETQYF; DNA: TGTGCCAGCAGCCCGAGGACAGGAGAAGAGACCCAGTACTTC; V: TRBV7-7; J: TRBJ2-5; size: -; D: TRBD1
CDR3: CASSMRTGGPGEEQYF; DNA: TGTGCCAGTAGTATGAGGACAGGTGGACCGGGAGAGGAGCAGTACTTC; V: TRBV19; J: TRBJ2-7; size: -; D: -
CDR3: CASVQGNYGYTF; DNA: TGTGCCAGTGTACAGGGGAACTATGGCTACACCTTC; V: TRBV19; J: TRBJ1-2; size: -; D: TRBD1
CDR3: CASSPSRVADLAPYF; DNA: TGTGCCAGCTCACCAAGCCGGGTCGCTGATCTAGCGCCGTACTTC; V: TRBV18; J: TRBJ2-7; size: -; D: -
CDR3: CASSLGPTGSDEQYF; DNA: TGTGCCAGCAGCTTAGGCCCGACAGGTTCGGACGAGCAGTACTTC; V: TRBV7-3; J: TRBJ2-7; size: -; D: -
CDR3: CASSLDGLNGELFF; DNA: TGTGCCAGCAGCCTGGACGGGTTGAACGGGGAGCTGTTTTTT; V: TRBV5-4; J: TRBJ2-2; size: -; D: -
CDR3: CASSEAGQGLEKLFF; DNA: TGTGCCAGCAGTGAAGCCGGACAGGGTCTGGAAAAACTGTTTTTT; V: TRBV6-1; J: TRBJ1-4; size: few; D: TRBD1